One sample yielded the 19 T cell receptor beta chains listed below, sequenced in a study of control samples from healthy donors and cancer patients. Method: immunoSEQ multiplex PCR; TCRdb's copy keeps in-frame clones and lacks some. The sample has about 150,000 clones, approximately 93% seen once; the top ten hold under 7%. Sequencing used blood. These TCRs come from a man between 18 and 35 years old in good health.

This clone has only one observation. The CDR3 protein is CASSRRTGVETEAFF. The CDR3, as DNA: TGTGCCAGCAGCCGACGGACAGGGGTTGAGACTGAAGCTTTCTTT. This chain uses TRBV5-4 with TRBJ1-1; 9 nucleotides match TRBD1. CDR1 SGHNT and CDR2 YYREEE come from the germline V gene (reference sequence). With 4 bases clipped from V and 5 bases from J, the junction kept 9 bases outside the gene matches. The CDR3 runs 15 residues. The variable domain in full, with the rest retrieved from reference TRBV5-4 and TRBJ1-1, is ETGVTQSPTHLIKTRGQQVTLRCSSQSGHNTVSWYQQALGQGPQFIFQYYREEENGRGNFPPRFSGLQFPNYSSELNVNALELDDSALYLCASSRRTGVETEAFFGQGTRLTVV.

The chain links TRBV3-1 (or the pseudogene TRBV3-2) to TRBJ2-2; 13 bases agree with TRBD2. Germline lookup yields CDR1 LGHDT and CDR2 YNNKEL (reference sequence). This CDR3 contains 17 residues. J was trimmed by 11 bases and V by 1 base; bases with no gene match: 10. The CDR3 loop is CASSQGAGLAGARELFF. The CDR3 region has the DNA TGTGCCAGCAGCCAAGGGGCCGGACTAGCGGGAGCGCGAGAGCTGTTTTTT.

The rearrangement links TRBV19 to TRBJ2-7; TRBD1 agrees at 9 bases. J lost 4 bases, V lost 5 bases, and 6 bases had no gene match. From germline, CDR1 is LNHDA and CDR2 SQIVND (reference sequence). CDR3 length equals 14 residues. CDR3 residues: CASSFVGQGYEQYF. DNA of the CDR3: TGTGCCAGTAGTTTCGTGGGACAGGGTTACGAGCAGTACTTC.

The V and J genes are TRBV2 and TRBJ2-7; D gene ambiguous. The germline gives CDR1 SNHLY, CDR2 FYNNEI. The CDR3 extends over 11 amino acids. Trimming left V 3 bases short and J 4 bases short, with 4 bases between. CDR3 loop: CASSDSYEQYF. The CDR3 DNA reads as TGTGCCAGCAGTGATAGTTACGAGCAGTACTTC.

V usage is TRBV5-1 and J usage is TRBJ2-2; D is ambiguous. V lost 1 base and J 6 bases, leaving 10 bases between the germline ends. This CDR3 has 14 amino acids. Germline V CDR1 and CDR2: SGHRS, YFSETQ. In DNA, the CDR3 is TGCGCCAGCAGCTTGAAGTCCGAGCCCGGGGAGCTGTTTTTT. Its protein is CASSLKSEPGELFF. The complete variable domain, with remaining parts taken from reference TRBV5-1 and TRBJ2-2, reads KAGVTQTPRYLIKTRGQQVTLSCSPISGHRSVSWYQQTPGQGLQFLFEYFSETQRNKGNFPGRFSGRQFSNSRSEMNVSTLELGDSALYLCASSLKSEPGELFFGEGSRLTVL.

This chain joins TRBV9 and TRBJ1-2; 7 positions match TRBD1. Germline-derived CDR1 and CDR2 are SGDLS and YYNGEE. This CDR3 comprises 14 residues. Trimming took 4 bases from V and 1 from J; bases not matched to a gene: 4. CDR3: CASSTGAVNYGYTF. DNA of the CDR3: TGTGCCAGCAGCACAGGGGCAGTTAACTATGGCTACACCTTC.

The gene calls are TRBV7-6 and TRBJ2-7; weak D call: TRBD2 (5 bases). This CDR3 comprises 13 residues. Germline V CDR1 and CDR2: SGHVS, FNYEAQ. With 5 bases removed from V and 0 bases from J, the gap between germline ends came to 8 bases. The chain's CDR3 is CASSASGSYEQYF. The CDR3 DNA is TGTGCCAGCAGCGCGAGCGGCTCCTACGAGCAGTACTTC.

V is TRBV6-4 and J is TRBJ2-1; the D call may be TRBD1 or TRBD2 (6 bases each). V lost 3 bases to trimming and J lost 0 bases, with 9 bases between them. Germline CDR1 and CDR2: MRHNA and SNTAGT. The CDR3 is made up of 15 amino acids. The CDR3 region has the DNA TGTGCCAGCAGTGAGGGGGGCAGCTCCTACAATGAGCAGTTCTTC. This codes for CASSEGGSSYNEQFF.

In this sample, this clone turned up once. The genes are TRBV29-1 and TRBJ2-7, with 8 bases that match TRBD2. V lost 4 bases, J lost 6 bases, and 8 bases stayed unmatched. CDR3 size: 13 residues. The germline V gene has CDR1 SQVTM and CDR2 ANQGSEA. CDR3 in amino acids: CSVGANAGGEQYF. Written as DNA, the CDR3 is TGCAGCGTTGGGGCCAACGCGGGGGGCGAGCAGTACTTC.

The rearrangement joins TRBV11-2 to TRBJ2-5; tentatively, D is TRBD1 (6 bases). CDR3 length: 13 residues. V lost 5 bases, J lost 2 bases, and 9 bases lay in between. Germline CDR1 SGHAT, CDR2 FQNNGV. CDR3 amino acids: CASSIQGQETQYF. CDR3 sequence (DNA): TGTGCCAGCAGCATACAGGGACAAGAGACCCAGTACTTC.

V gene TRBV27 combines with J gene TRBJ2-1, with a tentative D call TRBD2 (7 bases). The CDR3 has 15 amino acids. The germline gives CDR1 MNHEY, CDR2 SMNVEV (reference sequence). The V end lost 2 bases, the J end lost 7 bases, and 15 bases lay between the germline ends. The CDR3: CASSLMGGARNEQFF. Here the CDR3 DNA reads TGTGCCAGCAGTTTAATGGGGGGGGCGAGGAATGAGCAGTTCTTC.

V usage is TRBV5-8 and J usage is TRBJ1-4, with D possibly being TRBD1 (6 bases). The V end was cut by 2 bases, the J end by 0 bases, with 8 bases between. CDR3 length: 15 amino acids. Germline CDR1 SGHTS, CDR2 YDEGEE. This chain's CDR3 is CASSFRGPTNEKLFF. CDR3 bases: TGTGCCAGCAGCTTCAGGGGTCCAACTAATGAAAAACTGTTTTTT.

This clone was detected once. The genes are TRBV5-1 and TRBJ2-1, with D possibly being TRBD2 (6 bases). The CDR3 totals 17 residues. With 0 bases removed from V and 7 bases from J, the gap between germline ends came to 20 bases. The germline CDR1 and CDR2 sequences are SGHRS and YFSETQ. Here the CDR3 reads CASSLERGRDLENEQFF. The CDR3 DNA follows: TGCGCCAGCAGCTTGGAACGGGGCAGGGACTTAGAGAATGAGCAGTTCTTC.

Concerning this clone: This sample includes further DNA sequences coding for the same CDR3. V is TRBV28 and J is TRBJ1-1; D unresolved. Germline CDR1 is MDHEN and CDR2 is SYDVKM. Trimming stripped 6 bases from V and 3 bases from J, with 8 bases between. The CDR3 is 12 residues long. CDR3 nucleotides: TGTGCCAGCAGCCTCGAATACACTGAAGCTTTCTTT. Residues: CASSLEYTEAFF.

This sequence joins TRBV19 and TRBJ1-1, with D tentatively TRBD1 (5 bases). From germline, CDR1 is LNHDA and CDR2 SQIVND (reference sequence). This CDR3 has 13 residues. Trimming stripped 4 bases from V and 5 bases from J, with 11 bases between. The CDR3 region is CASSRGRRTEAFF. The CDR3 nucleotides are TGTGCCAGTAGTAGGGGACGGCGTACTGAAGCTTTCTTT.

The gene calls are TRBV6-6 and TRBJ1-5; D unclear. From germline, CDR1 is MNHNY and CDR2 SVGAGI (reference sequence). V lost 8 bases to trimming and J lost 9 bases, with 17 bases between them. CDR3 length: 13 residues. The CDR3: CASSPGAIRPQHF. The CDR3 DNA sequence: TGTGCCAGCTCGCCAGGAGCAATCCGGCCCCAGCATTTT.

The chain has TRBV6-5 and TRBJ1-1; a possible D gene is TRBD1 (5 bases). The germline V and J ends were trimmed by 2 bases and 8 bases, with 21 bases remaining between them. Germline V lookup: CDR1 MNHEY, CDR2 SVGAGI. The CDR3 sequence is 16 residues long. The CDR3 here is CASSYTVGGRVAEAFF. CDR3 in DNA: TGTGCCAGCAGTTACACGGTGGGGGGTAGAGTGGCAGAAGCTTTCTTT.

This chain connects TRBV11-2 to TRBJ2-7; D remains unclear. Germline V CDR1 and CDR2: SGHAT, FQNNGV. Trimming took 5 bases from V and 3 from J, leaving 5 bases between them. The CDR3 is 11 amino acids. CDR3 region: CASSEYYEQYF. CDR3 bases: TGTGCCAGCAGCGAATACTACGAGCAGTACTTC.

This clone was observed once. The chain employs TRBV28 and TRBJ1-1; D remains ambiguous. Per germline, CDR1 MDHEN and CDR2 SYDVKM. This CDR3 has 11 residues. V lost 4 bases and J 10 bases, leaving 10 bases between the germline ends. The CDR3 bases are TGTGCCAGCAGTTCACCGATCGGAGCTTTCTTT. Its protein is CASSSPIGAFF.